These 14 T cell receptor beta chains were all obtained from the same sample, sequenced in a study of T cell responses to AZD1222 COVID-19 vaccine. Produced via immunoSEQ multiplex PCR; TCRdb's table is partial and in-frame only. The sample yields about 69,000 clones, roughly 85% seen once. Material: peripheral blood, obtained 28 days after the second AZD1222 dose. The receptors were gathered from an adult who received the AZD1222 COVID-19 vaccine.

The V and J genes are TRBV5-6 and TRBJ1-2; possibly TRBD1 for D (6 bases). V lost 4 bases to trimming and J lost 4 bases, with 11 bases between them. This CDR3 is 13 amino acids long. The V gene's germline CDR1 is SGHDT and CDR2 YYEEEE. CDR3 sequence: CASSVTGSYGYTF. The CDR3 DNA follows: TGTGCCAGCAGCGTTACAGGGTCCTATGGCTACACCTTC.

The rearrangement joins TRBV7-2 to TRBJ2-1; D possibly corresponds to TRBD1 (5 bases). Germline values: CDR1 SGHTA, CDR2 FQGNSA. The V and J ends lost 3 bases and 6 bases respectively, with 9 bases between them. The CDR3 runs to 13 residues. The DNA for the CDR3 is TGTGCCAGCAGCTTCACCAGGGCCAATGAGCAGTTCTTC. It is translated as CASSFTRANEQFF.

The gene calls are TRBV5-1 and TRBJ2-5; D is uncertain. With 1 base removed from V and 5 bases from J, the gap between germline ends came to 12 bases. The CDR3 sequence is 14 residues long. CDR1 is SGHRS and CDR2 is YFSETQ in the germline V gene. The CDR3 DNA reads TGCGCCAGCAGCTTGACCCGGTCCGGGGAGACCCAGTACTTC. Translating gives CASSLTRSGETQYF. The full variable domain, in which reference TRBV5-1 and TRBJ2-5 provide the parts outside the CDR3, is KAGVTQTPRYLIKTRGQQVTLSCSPISGHRSVSWYQQTPGQGLQFLFEYFSETQRNKGNFPGRFSGRQFSNSRSEMNVSTLELGDSALYLCASSLTRSGETQYFGPGTRLLVL.

This clone was observed a handful of times. The V call is TRBV6-1, the J call TRBJ1-2, with 7 nucleotides matching TRBD1. V trimming: 4 bases; J trimming: 7 bases; junction bases outside the gene matches: 15. The germline V gene encodes CDR1 MNHNS and CDR2 SASEGT. The CDR3 spans 16 residues. Written as DNA, the CDR3 is TGTGCCAGCAGTGGGGCCCTGGGGACAGTAGAACCTGGCTACACCTTC. Encoded protein: CASSGALGTVEPGYTF.

The chain has TRBV5-5 and TRBJ2-2; 7 bases are shared with TRBD2. The CDR3 length is 14 residues. From germline, CDR1 is SGHKS and CDR2 YYEKEE (reference sequence). J lost 6 bases, V lost 0 bases, and 2 bases had no gene match. The CDR3 is CASSLVGRAGELFF. CDR3 in DNA: TGTGCCAGCAGCTTGGTGGGGAGGGCCGGGGAGCTGTTTTTT.

The rearrangement uses TRBV19 and TRBJ1-1; tentative D call: TRBD1 (5 bases). CDR1 and CDR2 from the germline V gene are LNHDA and SQIVND (reference sequence). This CDR3 is built from 14 residues. The V end was cut by 3 bases, the J end by 3 bases, with 11 bases between. CDR3 nucleotide sequence: TGTGCCAGTAGTATCAGGGTAGGGGACACTGAAGCTTTCTTT. Its translation is CASSIRVGDTEAFF.

The V and J genes are TRBV18 and TRBJ2-5, with TRBD1 matching over 9 bases. The CDR3 sequence is 17 residues long. The V segment lost 1 base and the J segment 4 bases; nucleotides outside the gene matches: 10. Germline V lookup: CDR1 KGHSH, CDR2 LQKENI. The CDR3: CASSPRRGQGRVETQYF. CDR3 in DNA: TGTGCCAGCTCACCACGGAGGGGACAGGGAAGGGTAGAGACCCAGTACTTC.

The rearrangement uses TRBV20-1 and TRBJ1-2, with D unresolved. Germline CDR1 reads DFQATT; CDR2 reads SNEGSKA (reference sequence). The CDR3 extends over 11 amino acids. The germline V and J ends were trimmed by 5 bases and 3 bases, with 7 bases remaining between them. Here the CDR3 reads CSARADYGYTF. DNA of the CDR3: TGCAGTGCTCGTGCCGACTATGGCTACACCTTC.

Only a few counts were recorded for this clone. The chain carries TRBV27 and TRBJ2-7, with TRBD2 matching 7 bases. CDR1 is MNHEY and CDR2 is SMNVEV in the germline V gene (reference sequence). This CDR3 spans 14 amino acids. With 4 bases clipped from V and 3 bases from J, the junction kept 6 bases outside the gene matches. CDR3: CASSYGGLRYEQYF. The CDR3 DNA is TGTGCCAGCAGTTACGGGGGGTTACGCTACGAGCAGTACTTC.

The chain uses TRBV14 and TRBJ1-2; maybe TRBD1 (6 bases). CDR3 length: 14 residues. The germline gives CDR1 SGHDN, CDR2 FVKESK. Trimming cost V 7 bases and J 6 bases, with 18 bases left between them. CDR3 DNA: TGTGCCAGCACCCGGACAGCCTTTAGGGATGGCTACACCTTC. Its translation is CASTRTAFRDGYTF.

The J gene is TRBJ2-3, the V gene TRBV5-4; maybe TRBD2 (7 bases). Trimming took off 1 base at V and 2 bases at J, with 17 bases between the two ends. The germline gives CDR1 SGHNT, CDR2 YYREEE (reference sequence). There are 17 residues in the CDR3. CDR3 coding DNA: TGTGCCAGCAGCTTGAGGGGGGGGCGCATTAACACAGATACGCAGTATTTT. Amino acid sequence: CASSLRGGRINTDTQYF.

V is TRBV15 and J is TRBJ1-5; possibly TRBD1 for D (6 bases). The CDR3 length is 16 residues. Trimming removed 3 bases from V and 1 base from J, with 13 bases in between. The germline V gene encodes CDR1 LNHNV and CDR2 YYDKDF (reference sequence). In nucleotides, the CDR3 is TGTGCCACCAGCAGTCCGACAGGAGGGAGCAATCAGCCCCAGCATTTT. Protein: CATSSPTGGSNQPQHF.

The rearrangement links TRBV6-2 or TRBV6-3 to TRBJ2-3, with 11 bases lining up with TRBD2. Per the germline V gene, CDR1 is MNHEY and CDR2 is SVGEGT. The CDR3 covers 17 residues. Trimming took 4 bases from V and 3 from J; bases not matched to a gene: 9. As DNA, the CDR3 is TGTGCCAGCAGTTCCCCATTAGCGGGGGGGACTACAGATACGCAGTATTTT. Translating it yields CASSSPLAGGTTDTQYF.

As DNA, the CDR3 is TGTGCCAGCAGTTTCCGGGCCGGAGTCTATGGCTACACCTTC. Its protein is CASSFRAGVYGYTF. The J gene is TRBJ1-2, the V gene TRBV27; no firm D call. The germline CDR1 and CDR2 sequences are MNHEY and SMNVEV (reference sequence). The CDR3 totals 14 residues. V shed 3 bases and J shed 4 bases, with 12 bases lying between them.